One and the same sample provided the 4 T cell receptor beta chains below, sequenced in a study of cytomegalovirus exposure and HLA in healthy donors. It was with 60 Vbeta and 13 Jbeta primers that the PCR ran. Repertoires were generated with immunoSEQ multiplex PCR, while TCRdb's copy carries only in-frame clones and drops some. The table includes about 200,000 clones, more than 80% detected once. The specimen sequenced was PBMCs. The receptors were sampled from a man aged 30 to 39 in good health and CMV-seronegative.

The V and J genes are TRBV6-1 and TRBJ2-5; D possibly corresponds to TRBD1 (6 bases). CDR1 and CDR2 from the germline V gene are MNHNS and SASEGT. V was pared by 8 bases and J by 1 base, with 14 bases between. CDR3 length: 14 residues. CDR3 bases: TGTGCCAGCGTGGACAGCGCACTCCAAGAGACCCAGTACTTC. This gives the protein CASVDSALQETQYF.

This clone was detected only a few times. CDR3 protein: CASSYSQGANSPLHF. The CDR3 DNA sequence: TGTGCCAGCAGTTACTCACAGGGGGCCAATTCACCCCTCCACTTT. J is TRBJ1-6 and V is TRBV6-5, with 9 bases aligning to TRBD1. The CDR3 runs to 15 residues. Germline CDR1 is MNHEY and CDR2 is SVGAGI. V lost 0 bases to trimming and J lost 7 bases; unmatched junction nucleotides: 1.

For this clone: Within the sample, other DNA sequences also encode this same CDR3. The chain combines TRBV5-1 with TRBJ2-2; D not certain. CDR1 is SGHRS, CDR2 YFSETQ, per germline. The CDR3 loop spans 14 amino acids. The V and J ends lost 0 bases and 4 bases respectively, with 7 bases between them. CDR3 DNA: TGCGCCAGCAGCTTGGTGGCAGGCACCGGGGAGCTGTTTTTT. It translates to CASSLVAGTGELFF.

A word on this clone: One end of the junction does not line up with germline, which may come from a read error. The chain employs TRBV5-4 and TRBJ1-2; D uncertain. Per germline, CDR1 SGHNT and CDR2 YYREEE (reference sequence). The CDR3 loop spans 15 amino acids. CDR3 nucleotides: TGTGCCAGCAGGTTGGGTCTAGAATCTGACTATGGCTACACCTTC. This translates into CASRLGLESDYGYTF.